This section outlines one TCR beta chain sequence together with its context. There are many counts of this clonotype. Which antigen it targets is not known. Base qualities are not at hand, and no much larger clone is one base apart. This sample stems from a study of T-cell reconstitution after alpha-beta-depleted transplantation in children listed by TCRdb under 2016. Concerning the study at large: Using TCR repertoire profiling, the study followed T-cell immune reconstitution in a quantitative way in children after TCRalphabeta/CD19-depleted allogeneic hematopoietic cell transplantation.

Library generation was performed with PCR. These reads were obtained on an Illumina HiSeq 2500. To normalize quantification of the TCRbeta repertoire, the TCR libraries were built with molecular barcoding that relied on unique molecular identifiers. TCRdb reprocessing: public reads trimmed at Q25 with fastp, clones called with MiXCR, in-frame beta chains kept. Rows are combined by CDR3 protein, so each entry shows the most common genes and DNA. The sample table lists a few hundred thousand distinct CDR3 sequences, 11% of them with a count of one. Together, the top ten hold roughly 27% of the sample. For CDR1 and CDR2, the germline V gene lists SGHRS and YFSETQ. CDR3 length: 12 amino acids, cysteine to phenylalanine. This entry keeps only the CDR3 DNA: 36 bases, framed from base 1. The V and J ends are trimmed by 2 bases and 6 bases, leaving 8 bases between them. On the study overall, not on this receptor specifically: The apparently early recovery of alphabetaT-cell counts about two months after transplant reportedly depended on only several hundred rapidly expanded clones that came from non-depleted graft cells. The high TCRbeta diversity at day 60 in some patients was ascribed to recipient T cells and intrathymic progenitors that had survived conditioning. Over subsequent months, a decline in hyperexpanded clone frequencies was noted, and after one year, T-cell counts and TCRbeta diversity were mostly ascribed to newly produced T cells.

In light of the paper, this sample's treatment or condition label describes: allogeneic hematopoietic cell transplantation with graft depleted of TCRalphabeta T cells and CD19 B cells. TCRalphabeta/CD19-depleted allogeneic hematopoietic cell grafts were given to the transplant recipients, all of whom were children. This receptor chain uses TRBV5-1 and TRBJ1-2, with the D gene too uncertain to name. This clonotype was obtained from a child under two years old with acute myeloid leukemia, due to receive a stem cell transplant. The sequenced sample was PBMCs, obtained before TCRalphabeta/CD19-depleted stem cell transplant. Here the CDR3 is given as CASSFYGDGYTF. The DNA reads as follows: TGCGCCAGCAGCTTTTATGGCGATGGCTACACCTTC.